This T cell receptor beta chain was found in a study of cytomegalovirus exposure and HLA in healthy donors. General study findings and limits: Analysis was performed later, and it showed HLA-associated TCR beta chains to be more clonally expanded than equally common others. The authors listed over 150 TCR beta chains as cytomegalovirus-associated. TCR association rates varied by HLA locus in a later analysis, with DRB1 highest and HLA-C lowest. Of the V segments, some could not be distinguished, including TRBV6-2 and TRBV6-3, and were excluded.

Vbeta (60) and Jbeta (13) primers were used in the PCR. The data were produced by immunoSEQ multiplex PCR, yet TCRdb's version contains in-frame clones alone and is incomplete. The sample shows roughly 160,000 clones, roughly 83% of them seen only once. Germline CDR1 SGHRS, CDR2 YFSETQ. CDR3 length: 15 residues. Deletions cut 0 bases from V and 2 bases from J, with 10 bases between. Notes on this clone: Its cognate antigen is unknown.

V usage is TRBV5-1 and J usage is TRBJ2-3; D is unclear. Sequenced material: PBMCs. This sequence was found in a boy aged 2 to 9 in good health and CMV-seronegative. The CDR3 DNA reads as TGCGCCAGCAGCTTGGGACTGGAATACACAGATACGCAGTATTTT. As protein: CASSLGLEYTDTQYF.